These 26 T cell receptor beta chains were all obtained from the same sample, sequenced in a study of cytomegalovirus exposure and HLA in healthy donors. The study ran its PCR with 60 Vbeta and 13 Jbeta primers. Sequenced by immunoSEQ multiplex PCR; TCRdb stores in-frame clones only, minus some. Among about 100,000 clones listed, about 9.5% were seen once. Sequenced material: PBMCs. The receptor set was obtained from a man aged 35-49 years in good health and CMV-seropositive.

The CDR3 region has the DNA TGTGCCAGCAGCCAGGGACAGGGCGGCGAGCAGTACTTC. Amino acid sequence: CASSQGQGGEQYF. This chain uses TRBV5-6 with TRBJ2-7; 9 bases agree with TRBD1. J lost 6 bases, V lost 4 bases, and 5 bases had no gene match. Germline V CDR1 and CDR2: SGHDT, YYEEEE. The CDR3 spans 13 residues.

The rearrangement uses TRBV2 and TRBJ1-5; no firm D call. Germline-derived CDR1 and CDR2 are SNHLY and FYNNEI. This CDR3 spans 13 amino acids. With 7 bases removed from V and 4 bases from J, the gap between germline ends came to 11 bases. The CDR3 DNA is TGTGCCAGCACTGGGAGGGTGAATCAGCCCCAGCATTTT. This sequence encodes CASTGRVNQPQHF.

This chain uses TRBV29-1 with TRBJ2-7; a possible D gene is TRBD1 (6 bases). Trimming shortened V by 0 bases and J by 1 base, and 10 bases separated the two germline ends. Germline-derived CDR1 and CDR2 are SQVTM and ANQGSEA. CDR3 size: 14 residues. CDR3 in DNA: TGCAGCGTTGAAGACGGACAGAGATCCTACGAGCAGTACTTC. Protein sequence: CSVEDGQRSYEQYF.

This chain uses TRBV7-6 with TRBJ1-1; TRBD1 matches 10 bases. This CDR3 comprises 13 residues. The V and J ends lost 5 bases and 6 bases, in that order; junction bases with no gene match: 3. From germline, CDR1 is SGHVS and CDR2 FNYEAQ. CDR3 DNA: TGTGCCAGCAGCCAGACAGGGGGCTCTGAAGCTTTCTTT. Encoded protein: CASSQTGGSEAFF.

The J gene is TRBJ2-7, the V gene TRBV9; 8 bases fit TRBD1. CDR1 is SGDLS and CDR2 is YYNGEE in the germline V gene. The CDR3 is 15 residues long. With 0 bases clipped from V and 3 bases from J, the junction kept 5 bases outside the gene matches. This chain's CDR3 is CASSVAIGQGYEQYF. CDR3 coding DNA: TGTGCCAGCAGCGTAGCTATTGGACAGGGCTACGAGCAGTACTTC.

V and J are TRBV7-8 and TRBJ2-1; TRBD2 matches 7 bases. Germline CDR1 SGHVS, CDR2 FQNEAQ. The J segment lost 8 bases and the V segment lost 2 bases, leaving 12 bases of the junction unmatched. This CDR3 is 16 amino acids long. DNA of the CDR3: TGTGCCAGCAGCTTATATGCGGGAGAACATTTAGATGAGCAGTTCTTC. Amino acid sequence: CASSLYAGEHLDEQFF.

V and J are TRBV4-3 and TRBJ2-2, with D maybe TRBD1 (6 bases). The CDR3 is 15 amino acids. Germline V gene lookup returns CDR1 LGHNA and CDR2 YSLEER. The V gene lost 2 bases and the J gene lost 6 bases, with 13 bases spanning the gap. CDR3 sequence reads: CASSQRTGQPGELFF. Written as DNA, the CDR3 is TGCGCCAGCAGCCAAAGGACTGGACAGCCCGGGGAGCTGTTTTTT.

This clone was seen a few times. V and J are TRBV12-2 and TRBJ2-2; TRBD2, the D gene given by the table, was not confirmed from the DNA. TRBV12-2 is labeled a pseudogene. This CDR3 region has 15 residues. The DNA for the CDR3 is TGTGCAAGTCGCTTTTCTAGCGGGAGGGCCGGGGAGCTGTTTTTT. Translated, it gives CASRFSSGRAGELFF.

The chain carries TRBV30 and TRBJ2-7; the D gene is possibly TRBD1 (5 bases). Germline V gene lookup returns CDR1 GTSNPN and CDR2 SVGIG (reference sequence). Trimming cost V 4 bases and J 5 bases, with 15 bases left between them. CDR3 length: 13 amino acids. CDR3 nucleotide sequence: TGTGCCTGGAAAAGGCAGGGTCTCGACGAGCAGTACTTC. Translated, it gives CAWKRQGLDEQYF.

The chain has TRBV27 and TRBJ1-3; D gene unclear. V lost 8 bases to trimming and J lost 8 bases, with 10 bases between them. Germline V lookup: CDR1 MNHEY, CDR2 SMNVEV (reference sequence). This CDR3 is built from 11 residues. The CDR3 protein is CASALGDTIYF. Here the CDR3 DNA reads TGTGCCAGCGCCCTCGGGGACACCATATATTTT.

This clone was seen a handful of times. The chain combines TRBV6-1 with TRBJ1-1; TRBD1 agrees at 7 bases. The germline gives CDR1 MNHNS, CDR2 SASEGT. The CDR3 has 15 residues. Trimming at V came to 1 base and at J to 6 bases, leaving 8 bases not matched to a gene. The CDR3 coding sequence is TGTGCCAGCAGTGAAGAGGTGACAGGGAGCGCTGAAGCTTTCTTT. Its translation is CASSEEVTGSAEAFF.

Only a few counts were recorded for this clone. This sequence joins TRBV5-6 and TRBJ1-2; a weak D match, TRBD1 (5 bases). Germline CDR1 and CDR2: SGHDT and YYEEEE. CDR3 size: 16 residues. V lost 5 bases, J lost 4 bases, and 21 bases lay in between. The DNA for the CDR3 is TGTGCCAGCAGTTTTTCCGAGGGTTGGAGGGGCTATGGCTACACCTTC. Protein sequence: CASSFSEGWRGYGYTF.

Here the CDR3 reads CASSTNRGEAFF. CDR3 DNA sequence: TGCGCCAGCAGCACTAATCGGGGTGAAGCTTTCTTT. The chain carries TRBV5-1 and TRBJ1-1; no firm D call. CDR3 length equals 12 residues. Germline values: CDR1 SGHRS, CDR2 YFSETQ. Trimming removed 4 bases at V and 7 bases at J, with 11 bases between. Drawing the rest from reference TRBV5-1 and TRBJ1-1, the complete variable domain is KAGVTQTPRYLIKTRGQQVTLSCSPISGHRSVSWYQQTPGQGLQFLFEYFSETQRNKGNFPGRFSGRQFSNSRSEMNVSTLELGDSALYLCASSTNRGEAFFGQGTRLTVV.

The chain links TRBV9 to TRBJ2-7; perhaps TRBD1 as D (5 bases). V lost 0 bases to trimming and J lost 0 bases, with 7 bases between them. Germline V CDR1 and CDR2: SGDLS, YYNGEE. The CDR3 has 14 residues. The CDR3: CASSVEGVSYEQYF. The CDR3, as DNA: TGTGCCAGCAGCGTAGAAGGGGTCTCCTACGAGCAGTACTTC. Based on the CDR3 plus reference TRBV9 and TRBJ2-7, the full variable domain is DSGVTQTPKHLITATGQRVTLRCSPRSGDLSVYWYQQSLDQGLQFLIQYYNGEERAKGNILERFSAQQFPDLHSELNLSSLELGDSALYFCASSVEGVSYEQYFGPGTRLTVT.

A few counts support this clone. The rearrangement joins TRBV5-5 to TRBJ2-1; 9 bases are shared with TRBD2. Trimming cost V 0 bases and J 0 bases; bases outside gene matches: 7. Germline values: CDR1 SGHKS, CDR2 YYEKEE (reference sequence). The CDR3 sequence is 18 residues long. The CDR3 here is CASSLAVFSGSSYNEQFF. CDR3 bases: TGTGCCAGCAGCTTGGCCGTTTTTAGCGGGAGCTCCTACAATGAGCAGTTCTTC.

This clone was observed many times. The chain couples TRBV11-2 to TRBJ2-1, with 8 bases lining up with TRBD2. CDR3 size: 15 residues. Trimming cost V 7 bases and J 4 bases; bases outside gene matches: 9. Germline V CDR1 and CDR2: SGHAT, FQNNGV. The CDR3 reads CASNVGTGGYNEQFF. The CDR3 DNA reads as TGTGCCAGCAACGTAGGGACGGGAGGGTACAATGAGCAGTTCTTC.

This clone was counted a few times. The rearrangement uses TRBV5-6 and TRBJ1-1; D uncertain. V lost 4 bases and J 2 bases, leaving 6 bases between the germline ends. The length of the CDR3 is 12 residues. Germline V gives CDR1 SGHDT, CDR2 YYEEEE. This chain's CDR3 is CASSPYNTEAFF. CDR3 nucleotides: TGTGCCAGCAGCCCCTACAACACTGAAGCTTTCTTT.

The J gene is TRBJ2-7, the V gene TRBV2; 12 positions match TRBD2. Per germline, CDR1 SNHLY and CDR2 FYNNEI. With V trimmed by 7 bases and J by 7 bases, 8 bases remained unmatched. The CDR3 is 14 residues long. CDR3 in amino acids: CASTGTSGWGEQYF. The CDR3 DNA reads as TGTGCCAGCACTGGGACTAGCGGGTGGGGGGAGCAGTACTTC.

This clone was seen only a few times. CDR3 coding DNA: TGTGCCAGCAGTGGGGGGACAGGGAGGATTTTGACTGAAGCTTTCTTT. Its protein is CASSGGTGRILTEAFF. The chain is built from TRBV2 and TRBJ1-1; 9 bases align to TRBD1. The germline V gene has CDR1 SNHLY and CDR2 FYNNEI. V was pared by 4 bases and J by 5 bases, with 11 bases of the junction left unmatched. CDR3 length equals 16 residues.

The chain uses TRBV4-1 and TRBJ2-5; TRBD1 matches at 8 bases. CDR3 length: 14 residues. V was clipped by 3 bases and J by 2 bases; unmatched bases: 2. The germline V gene encodes CDR1 MGHRA and CDR2 YSYEKL. The CDR3 reads CASSHGQGQETQYF. In DNA form, the CDR3 reads TGCGCCAGCAGCCACGGACAGGGTCAAGAGACCCAGTACTTC.

This clone was seen a few times. The rearrangement uses TRBV28 and TRBJ2-7, with 10 bases identical to TRBD2. With V trimmed by 3 bases and J by 7 bases, 15 bases remained unmatched. Germline CDR1 MDHEN, CDR2 SYDVKM. The CDR3 covers 17 residues. The CDR3 loop is CASSFLTGLAGAREQYF. In DNA, the CDR3 is TGTGCCAGCAGTTTCCTGACCGGGCTAGCGGGAGCTAGGGAGCAGTACTTC.

The sample holds a few counts of this clone. This chain joins TRBV5-1 and TRBJ2-1, with 7 nucleotides matching TRBD1. From germline, CDR1 is SGHRS and CDR2 YFSETQ. The CDR3 consists of 14 residues. The V segment lost 0 bases and the J segment 6 bases; nucleotides outside the gene matches: 3. The CDR3 protein is CASSLVAGGNEQFF. DNA of the CDR3: TGCGCCAGCAGCTTGGTAGCAGGGGGCAATGAGCAGTTCTTC.

This chain uses TRBV11-2 with TRBJ2-2, with TRBD1 matching over 7 bases. Trimming cost V 3 bases and J 3 bases; bases outside gene matches: 4. The CDR3 consists of 15 residues. CDR1 and CDR2 from the germline V gene are SGHAT and FQNNGV. CDR3 nucleotides: TGTGCCAGCAGCTTGAGGACAGGAGACACCGGGGAGCTGTTTTTT. This encodes CASSLRTGDTGELFF.

The chain recombines TRBV6-1 with TRBJ2-6; possibly TRBD1 for D (6 bases). Deletions cut 3 bases from V and 3 bases from J, with 15 bases between. CDR1 and CDR2 from the germline V gene are MNHNS and SASEGT. This CDR3 is 17 amino acids long. The CDR3 DNA reads TGTGCCAGCAGTGATCCTCCACAGGGCAATGGGGCCAACGTCCTGACTTTC. Translated: CASSDPPQGNGANVLTF.

The V gene is TRBV4-1, the J gene TRBJ2-7, with TRBD2 matching over 7 bases. The CDR3 runs 16 residues. The ends lost 6 bases at V and 5 bases at J; junction bases unmatched: 16. Germline CDR1 and CDR2: MGHRA and YSYEKL. The CDR3 loop is CASRNRGDPRIHEQYF. As DNA, the CDR3 is TGCGCCAGCAGGAATCGGGGGGACCCAAGGATCCACGAGCAGTACTTC.

This clone was counted a few times. The rearrangement joins TRBV27 to TRBJ2-3, with TRBD1 identical over 9 bases. Trimming removed 4 bases from V and 4 bases from J; junction bases left unmatched: 9. The CDR3 loop spans 16 amino acids. The germline CDR1 and CDR2 sequences are MNHEY and SMNVEV (reference sequence). The DNA of the CDR3 is TGTGCCAGCAGTTCCCGAACGGGGACAGGGTCAGATACGCAGTATTTT. This codes for CASSSRTGTGSDTQYF.